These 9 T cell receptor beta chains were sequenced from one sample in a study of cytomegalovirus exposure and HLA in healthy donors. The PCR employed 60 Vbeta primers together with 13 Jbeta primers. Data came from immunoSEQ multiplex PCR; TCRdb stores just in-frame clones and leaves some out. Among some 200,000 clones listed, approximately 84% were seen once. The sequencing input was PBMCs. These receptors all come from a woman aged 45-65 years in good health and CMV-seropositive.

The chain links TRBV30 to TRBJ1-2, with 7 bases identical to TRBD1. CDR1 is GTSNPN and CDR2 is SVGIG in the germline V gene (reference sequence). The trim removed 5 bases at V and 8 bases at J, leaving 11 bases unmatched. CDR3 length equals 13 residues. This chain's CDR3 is CAWESTGVGGYTF. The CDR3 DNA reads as TGTGCCTGGGAGAGTACAGGGGTAGGAGGCTACACCTTC. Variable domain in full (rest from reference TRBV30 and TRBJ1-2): SQTIHQWPATLVQPVGSPLSLECTVEGTSNPNLYWYRQAAGRGLQLLFYSVGIGQISSEVPQNLSASRPQDRQFILSSKKLLLSDSGFYLCAWESTGVGGYTFGSGTRLTVV.

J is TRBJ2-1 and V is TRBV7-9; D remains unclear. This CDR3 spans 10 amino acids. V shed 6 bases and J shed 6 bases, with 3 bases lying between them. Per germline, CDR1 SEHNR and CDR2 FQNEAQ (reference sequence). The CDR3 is CASSRNEQFF. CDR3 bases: TGTGCCAGCAGTCGCAATGAGCAGTTCTTC.

The CDR3 loop is CASSGQGERNEQFF. The CDR3 DNA reads TGTGCCAGCTCCGGACAGGGGGAACGGAATGAGCAGTTCTTC. The J gene is TRBJ2-1, the V gene TRBV18, with TRBD1 matching over 10 bases. The CDR3 contains 14 residues. The V gene's germline CDR1 is KGHSH and CDR2 LQKENI. The ends lost 6 bases at V and 7 bases at J; junction bases unmatched: 6.

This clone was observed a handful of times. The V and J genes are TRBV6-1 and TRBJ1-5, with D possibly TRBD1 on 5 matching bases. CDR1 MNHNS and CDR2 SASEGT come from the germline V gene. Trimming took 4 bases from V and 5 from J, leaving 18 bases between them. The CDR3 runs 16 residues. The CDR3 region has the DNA TGTGCCAGCAGTGTCCTATCCCCGTTCAGGGATCAGCCCCAGCATTTT. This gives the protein CASSVLSPFRDQPQHF.

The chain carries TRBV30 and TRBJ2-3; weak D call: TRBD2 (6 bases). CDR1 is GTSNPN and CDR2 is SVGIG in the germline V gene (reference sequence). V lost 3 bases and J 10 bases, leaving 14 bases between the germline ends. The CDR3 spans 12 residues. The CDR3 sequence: CAWSLREEAQYF. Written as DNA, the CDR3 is TGTGCCTGGAGCCTCAGGGAGGAGGCGCAGTATTTT.

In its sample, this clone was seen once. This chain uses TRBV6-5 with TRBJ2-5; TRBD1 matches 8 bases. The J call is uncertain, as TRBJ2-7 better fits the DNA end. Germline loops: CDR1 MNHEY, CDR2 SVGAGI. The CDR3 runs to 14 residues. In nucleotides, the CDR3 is TGTGCCAGCAGTCTCGGACAGGGTGTGGTCGAGCAGTACTTC. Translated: CASSLGQGVVEQYF.

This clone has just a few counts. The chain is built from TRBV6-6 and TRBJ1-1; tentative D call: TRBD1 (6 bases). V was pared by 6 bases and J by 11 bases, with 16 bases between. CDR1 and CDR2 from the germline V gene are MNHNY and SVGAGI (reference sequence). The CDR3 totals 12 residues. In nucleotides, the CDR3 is TGTGCCAGCAGCTTCCCCCCAGGGGAGGCTTTCTTT. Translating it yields CASSFPPGEAFF.

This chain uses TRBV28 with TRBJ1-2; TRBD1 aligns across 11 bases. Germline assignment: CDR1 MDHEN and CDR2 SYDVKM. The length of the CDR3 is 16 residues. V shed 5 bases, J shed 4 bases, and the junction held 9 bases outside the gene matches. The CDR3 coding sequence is TGTGCCAGCAGTCCCTCACCCGGGACAGGGGGCTATGGCTACACCTTC. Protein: CASSPSPGTGGYGYTF.

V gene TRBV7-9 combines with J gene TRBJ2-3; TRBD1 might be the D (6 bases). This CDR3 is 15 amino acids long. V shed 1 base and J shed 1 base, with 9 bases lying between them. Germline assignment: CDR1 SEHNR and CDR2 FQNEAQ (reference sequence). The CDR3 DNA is TGTGCCAGCAGCTTAGGGGGGCTACGCACAGATACGCAGTATTTT. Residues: CASSLGGLRTDTQYF.